This TCR beta chain stems from a study of blood T cell repertoires in COVID-19. Clones were read by immunoSEQ multiplex PCR, and TCRdb kept only the in-frame ones, dropping some. This table has about 230,000 clones, 80% to 85% appearing once. Per the germline V gene, CDR1 is SGDLS and CDR2 is YYNGEE. V lost 0 bases and J 0 bases, leaving 4 bases between the germline ends. The CDR3 has 14 residues. This TCR came from a man in his forties with acute or convalescent COVID-19. This chain connects TRBV9 to TRBJ1-5; D is ambiguous. Input material: peripheral blood. The CDR3 DNA reads TGTGCCAGCAGCGTAGGTCATAGCAATCAGCCCCAGCATTTT. As protein: CASSVGHSNQPQHF.